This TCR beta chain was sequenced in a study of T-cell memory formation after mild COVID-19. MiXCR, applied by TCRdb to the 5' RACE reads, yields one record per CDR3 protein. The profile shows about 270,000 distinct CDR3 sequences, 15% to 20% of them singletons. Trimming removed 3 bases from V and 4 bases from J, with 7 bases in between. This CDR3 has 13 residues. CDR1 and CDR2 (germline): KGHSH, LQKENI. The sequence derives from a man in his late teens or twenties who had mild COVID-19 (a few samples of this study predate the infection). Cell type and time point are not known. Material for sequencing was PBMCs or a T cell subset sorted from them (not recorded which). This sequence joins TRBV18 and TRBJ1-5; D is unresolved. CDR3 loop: CASSPGENQPQHF. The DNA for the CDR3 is TGTGCCAGCTCACCTGGGGAGAATCAGCCCCAGCATTTT.